This T cell receptor (beta chain) was identified during a study of blood T cell repertoires in COVID-19. Germline V gene sequence: CDR1 LNHDA, CDR2 SQIVND (reference sequence). The CDR3 is made up of 17 amino acids. V lost 2 bases to trimming and J lost 6 bases; unmatched junction nucleotides: 13. This clone showed up just once. TCRdb's copy holds only in-frame clones and misses some; the assay was immunoSEQ multiplex PCR. The sample carries 250,000 to 350,000 clones, around 87% recorded once. The TCR originated in a woman aged 25-40 years who had recovered from COVID-19. The gene calls are TRBV19 and TRBJ2-1; 7 bases line up with TRBD1. Sequenced sample: PBMCs or T cells enriched from blood (not recorded which). CDR3 in amino acids: CASSISPRRGLGNEQFF. Here the CDR3 DNA reads TGTGCCAGTAGTATAAGCCCCCGCAGGGGGTTGGGCAATGAGCAGTTCTTC.